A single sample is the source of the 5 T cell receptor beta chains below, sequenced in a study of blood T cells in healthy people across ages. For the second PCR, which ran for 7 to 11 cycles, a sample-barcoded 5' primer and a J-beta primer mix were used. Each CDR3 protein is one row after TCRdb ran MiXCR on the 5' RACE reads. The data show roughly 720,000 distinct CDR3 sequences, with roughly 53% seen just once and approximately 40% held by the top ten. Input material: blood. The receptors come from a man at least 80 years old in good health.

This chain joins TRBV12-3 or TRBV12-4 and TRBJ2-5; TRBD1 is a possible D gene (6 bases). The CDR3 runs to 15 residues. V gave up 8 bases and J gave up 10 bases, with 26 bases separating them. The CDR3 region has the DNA TGTGCCAGCGCCCCCCTACCCCCGGACAGACGTGGCCAGTACTTC. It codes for CASAPLPPDRRGQYF.

CDR3 sequence: CAAADPNEKLFF. The CDR3 nucleotides read TGTGCCGCGGCAGATCCAAATGAAAAACTGTTTTTT. V usage is TRBV6-6 and J usage is TRBJ1-4; D not resolved. There are 12 residues in the CDR3. Per germline, CDR1 MNHNY and CDR2 SVGAGI (reference sequence). Between the trimmed V and J ends, which lost 11 bases and 5 bases, there was a span of 12 bases.

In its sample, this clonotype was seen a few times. The CDR3 nucleotides are TGCAGCCTCGGCGGGACAGGGCCTAGGAAGAGCTCCTACAATGAGCAGTTCTTC. Encoded protein: CSLGGTGPRKSSYNEQFF. This chain joins TRBV29-1 and TRBJ2-1; 9 nucleotides agree with TRBD1. Germline loops: CDR1 SQVTM, CDR2 ANQGSEA. The CDR3 has 18 residues. J was trimmed by 0 bases and V by 8 bases; bases with no gene match: 17.

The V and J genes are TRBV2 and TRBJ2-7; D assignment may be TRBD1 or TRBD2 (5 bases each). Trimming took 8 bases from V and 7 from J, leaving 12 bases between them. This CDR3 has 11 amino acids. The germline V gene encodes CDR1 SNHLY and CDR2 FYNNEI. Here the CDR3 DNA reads TGTGCCAGCTACGGGGCCGGGGAGCAGTACTTC. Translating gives CASYGAGEQYF.

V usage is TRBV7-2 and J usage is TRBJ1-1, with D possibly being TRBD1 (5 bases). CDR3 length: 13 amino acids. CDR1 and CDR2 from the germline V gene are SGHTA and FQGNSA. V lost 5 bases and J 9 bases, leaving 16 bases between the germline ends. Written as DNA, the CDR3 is TGTGCCAGCAGCCTGGGGACCCAAACCAAAGCTTTCTTT. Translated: CASSLGTQTKAFF. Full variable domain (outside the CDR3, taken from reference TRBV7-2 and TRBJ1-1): GAGVSQSPSNKVTEKGKDVELRCDPISGHTALYWYRQSLGQGLEFLIYFQGNSAPDKSGLPSDRFSAERTGGSVSTLTIQRTQQEDSAVYLCASSLGTQTKAFFGQGTRLTVV.